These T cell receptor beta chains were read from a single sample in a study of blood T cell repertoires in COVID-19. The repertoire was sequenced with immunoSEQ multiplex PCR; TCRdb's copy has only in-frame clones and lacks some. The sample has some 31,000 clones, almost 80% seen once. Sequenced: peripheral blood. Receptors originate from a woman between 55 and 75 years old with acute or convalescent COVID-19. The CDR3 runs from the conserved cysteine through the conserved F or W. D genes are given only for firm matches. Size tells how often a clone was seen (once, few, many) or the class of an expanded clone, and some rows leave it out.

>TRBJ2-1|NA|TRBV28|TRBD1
TGTGCCAGCAGTTTATTGGCAGGGGGATACAATGAGCAGTTCTTC
CASSLLAGGYNEQFF
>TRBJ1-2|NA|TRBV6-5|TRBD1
TGTGCCAGCAGGACAGGGTTTGGTGGCTACACCTTC
CASRTGFGGYTF
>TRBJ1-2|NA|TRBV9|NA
TGTGCCAGCAGCTCGACTGGAGGGGGCTACACCTTC
CASSSTGGGYTF
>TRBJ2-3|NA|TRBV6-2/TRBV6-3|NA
TGTGCCAGCAGTTACCGCCTCGGCGGGGATCTACCAGATACGCAGTATTTT
CASSYRLGGDLPDTQYF
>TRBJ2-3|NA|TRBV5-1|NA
TGCGCCAGCAGCTTGTGGAGGGCGAGCACAGATACGCAGTATTTT
CASSLWRASTDTQYF
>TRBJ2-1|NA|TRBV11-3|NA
TGTGCCAGCAGCTTAGGCGGGCAGGAGAGCTCCTACAATGAGCAGTTCTTC
CASSLGGQESSYNEQFF
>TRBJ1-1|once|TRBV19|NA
TGTGCCAGTAGTAAAAAGCAGGGGAACACTGAAGCTTTCTTT
CASSKKQGNTEAFF
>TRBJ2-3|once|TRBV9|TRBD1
TGTGCCAGCAGCGCCCAACAGGGGCCCGGCACAGATACGCAGTATTTT
CASSAQQGPGTDTQYF
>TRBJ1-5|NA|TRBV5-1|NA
TGCGCCAGCAGCTTGGGGACGGGGCAGCCCCAGCATTTT
CASSLGTGQPQHF
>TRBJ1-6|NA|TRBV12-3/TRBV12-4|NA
TGTGCCACCCAGACCTCGGCGGGTTCACCCCTCCACTTT
CATQTSAGSPLHF
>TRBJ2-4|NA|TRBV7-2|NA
TGTGCCAGCAGCTTGGACAAAACCAAAAACATTCAGTACTTC
CASSLDKTKNIQYF
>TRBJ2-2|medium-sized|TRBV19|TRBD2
TGTGCCAGTAGTACGGGACTAGCGGGGCGCCTAGACGGGGAGCTGTTTTTT
CASSTGLAGRLDGELFF
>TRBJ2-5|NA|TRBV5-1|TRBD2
TGCGCCAGCAGCTTGAGCGGGGGGCAAGAGACCCAGTACTTC
CASSLSGGQETQYF
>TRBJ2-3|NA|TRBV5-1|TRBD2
TGCGCCAGCAGCTTAAGAACTAGCGGGGATGGAGATACGCAGTATTTT
CASSLRTSGDGDTQYF
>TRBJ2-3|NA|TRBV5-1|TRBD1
TGCGCCAGCAGCCCCCTCTTTCAGGGGGAGTCAGATACGCAGTATTTT
CASSPLFQGESDTQYF
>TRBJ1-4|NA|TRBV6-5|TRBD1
TGTGCCAGCAGCCCGGGACAGGGTAATGAAAAACTGTTTTTT
CASSPGQGNEKLFF
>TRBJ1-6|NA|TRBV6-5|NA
TGTGCCACCCGGGGGGCGAATTCACCCCTCCACTTT
CATRGANSPLHF
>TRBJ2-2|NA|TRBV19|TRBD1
TGTGCCAGTGCAGGGCAGGGGGCTGTCGGGGAGCTGTTTTTT
CASAGQGAVGELFF
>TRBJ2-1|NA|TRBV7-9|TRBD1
TGTGCCAGCAGCTCCCGAGGGTGGGACAGGGGGGACAATGAGCAGTTCTTC
CASSSRGWDRGDNEQFF
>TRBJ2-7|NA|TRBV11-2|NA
TGTGCCAGCAGCTTAGTAGGGGCTGAGACTGGGTGGGACTACGAGCAGTACTTC
CASSLVGAETGWDYEQYF
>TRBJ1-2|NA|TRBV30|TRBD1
TGTGCTACACGGACAGGGGGCAACTATGGCTACACCTTC
CATRTGGNYGYTF
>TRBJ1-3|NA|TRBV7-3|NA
TGTGCCAGCAGCCCCGTCGGGGGGGGCGCAGGAAACACCATATATTTT
CASSPVGGGAGNTIYF
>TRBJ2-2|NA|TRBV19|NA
TGTGCCAGTAGTATTTCGGGGAACACCGGGGAGCTGTTTTTT
CASSISGNTGELFF
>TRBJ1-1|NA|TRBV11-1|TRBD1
TGTGCCAGCAGCCGAGGGACAGGGTGGACTGAAGCTTTCTTT
CASSRGTGWTEAFF
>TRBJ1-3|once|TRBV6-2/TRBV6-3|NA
TGTGCCAGCAGGTACAAGGGCGGGACGGGCTCTGGAAACACCATATATTTT
CASRYKGGTGSGNTIYF
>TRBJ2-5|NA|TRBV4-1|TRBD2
TGCGCCAGCAGCCATGCTAGCGGGGGGGGTCTACAGACCCAGTACTTC
CASSHASGGGLQTQYF
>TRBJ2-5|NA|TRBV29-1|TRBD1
TGCAGCGGACTACAGGGGGGAGAGACCCAGTACTTC
CSGLQGGETQYF
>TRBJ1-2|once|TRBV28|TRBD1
TGTGCCAGCAGTGCGGACAGGGGCAAAGGCGATTATGGCTACACCTTC
CASSADRGKGDYGYTF
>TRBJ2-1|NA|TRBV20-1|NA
TGCAGTGCTAGTGCCAGATCGCCCAATGAGCAGTTCTTC
CSASARSPNEQFF
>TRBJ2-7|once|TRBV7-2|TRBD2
TGTGCCAGCAGCTCGACTAGCTTTTACGAGCAGTACTTC
CASSSTSFYEQYF
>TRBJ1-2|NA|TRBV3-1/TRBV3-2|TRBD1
TGTGCCAGCAGCACAGGGGGTAGCTATGGCTACACCTTC
CASSTGGSYGYTF
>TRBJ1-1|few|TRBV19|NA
TGTGCCAGTAGTGGGGGGGTTGGCACTGAAGCTTTCTTT
CASSGGVGTEAFF
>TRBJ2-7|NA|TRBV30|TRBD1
TGTGCCTGGAGGGACAGGGGTTGGTACGAGCAGTACTTC
CAWRDRGWYEQYF
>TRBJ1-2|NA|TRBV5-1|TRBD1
TGCGCCAGCAGCTGGGGACAGGGGGCGAACTATGGCTACACCTTC
CASSWGQGANYGYTF
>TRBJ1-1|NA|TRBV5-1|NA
TGCGCCAGCAGTTACAAGGGGGACACTGAAGCTTTCTTT
CASSYKGDTEAFF
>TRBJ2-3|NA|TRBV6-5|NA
TGTGCCAGCAGTCCGGGCCGGGGATCAGATACGCAGTATTTT
CASSPGRGSDTQYF
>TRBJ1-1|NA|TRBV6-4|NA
TGTGCCAGCAGTTTGTCAGGGAACACTGAAGCTTTCTTT
CASSLSGNTEAFF
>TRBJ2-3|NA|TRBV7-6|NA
TGTGCCAGCAGCTTAGCAGAGGGAGATACGCAGTATTTT
CASSLAEGDTQYF
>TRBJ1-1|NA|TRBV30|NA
TGTGCCTGGATGGGAGGGTTGAACACTGAAGCTTTCTTT
CAWMGGLNTEAFF
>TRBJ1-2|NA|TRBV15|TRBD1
TGTGCCACCAGCAGAGCGACAGGGCAGACGACTACCCTCTATGGCTACACCTTC
CATSRATGQTTTLYGYTF
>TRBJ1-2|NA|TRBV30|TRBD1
TGTGCCTACCTCCGGGACAGGCCCTATGGCTACACCTTC
CAYLRDRPYGYTF
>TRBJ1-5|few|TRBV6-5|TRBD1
TGTGCCAGCATTAGGGACAGGAGCAATCAGCCCCAGCATTTT
CASIRDRSNQPQHF
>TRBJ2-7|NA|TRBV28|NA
TGTGCCAGCAGTCCCCGCTACGAGCAGTACTTC
CASSPRYEQYF